This TCR beta chain was recovered during a study of T cell clones after liver transplantation. The wider study: TCRbeta sequencing after a pre-transplant mixed lymphocyte reaction identified graft-donor-reactive clones, later tracked in post-transplant blood. As an antigen-independent comparator, third-party-reactive TCRbeta sequences came from pre-transplant mixed lymphocyte reactions. Patients counted as tolerant after at least one year off all immunosuppression, enzymes not exceeding twice normal.

Details on this clone: The antigen remains undetermined.

General study points: Post-transplant time points were not standardized, so conclusions are preliminary.

Assay used: immunoSEQ multiplex PCR; TCRdb lists only in-frame clones, some missing. The sample has fewer than 20,000 clones; about 90% are singletons. CDR1 and CDR2 from the germline V gene are SGHAT and FQNNGV. This CDR3 has 15 amino acids. With 4 bases clipped from V and 1 base from J, the junction kept 5 bases outside the gene matches. Specimen: CD8+ T cells from blood, collected before liver transplant. This receptor was taken from a human donor who received a liver transplant. The chain joins TRBV11-2 to TRBJ2-5, with 8 bases identical to TRBD2. The CDR3 loop reads CASSSRLASQETQYF. In DNA, the CDR3 is TGTGCCAGCAGCTCAAGACTAGCGTCCCAAGAGACCCAGTACTTC.